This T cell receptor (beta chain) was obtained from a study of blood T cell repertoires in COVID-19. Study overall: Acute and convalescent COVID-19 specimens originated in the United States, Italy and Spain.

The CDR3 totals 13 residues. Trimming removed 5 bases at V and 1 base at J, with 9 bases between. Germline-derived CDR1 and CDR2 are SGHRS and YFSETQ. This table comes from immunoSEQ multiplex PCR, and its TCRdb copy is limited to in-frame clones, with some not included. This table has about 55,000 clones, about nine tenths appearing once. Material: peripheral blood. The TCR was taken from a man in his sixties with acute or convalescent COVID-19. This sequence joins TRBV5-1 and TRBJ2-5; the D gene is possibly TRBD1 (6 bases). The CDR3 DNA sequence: TGCGCCAGCAGGGGACAAGCCCAAGAGACCCAGTACTTC. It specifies CASRGQAQETQYF.